The clone carrying this TCR beta chain was seen a few times. Its antigen is not identified. Uncontrolled infection, other autoimmune disease, pregnancy or lactation excluded patients. In making diagnoses, clinical symptoms, serum thyroxine and TRAb, thyroid ultrasound and orbital computed tomography were all used. CDR1 is SQVTM and CDR2 is ANQGSEA in the germline V gene. J gave up 5 bases and V 0 bases, and 4 bases lay outside the gene matches. CDR3 length: 14 residues. This sample is part of a study of T cells in Graves' hyperthyroidism and ophthalmopathy. Amplified TCR beta CDR3 regions derived from RNA transcripts. During a first-round RT-PCR of the TCR CDR3, the HTBI primer set was used. TCRdb recomputed calls from the multiplex PCR reads with MiXCR, one row per CDR3 protein. The sample yields approximately 490,000 distinct CDR3 sequences, 20% to 25% seen once. General study points: Ophthalmopathy was told apart from stable hyperthyroidism by a 13 V-J model. Blood held most thyroid clonotypes expanded above 0.001 frequency.

The chain uses TRBV29-1 and TRBJ1-2, with 9 bases that match TRBD1. The sample comprised blood. This TCR was sampled from a woman between 70 and 85 years old with Graves' ophthalmopathy. This CDR3 is CSVEDQGTGYGYTF. CDR3 in DNA: TGCAGCGTTGAAGATCAAGGGACAGGGTATGGCTACACCTTC.